This T cell receptor (beta chain) was obtained from a study of cytomegalovirus exposure and HLA in healthy donors. Whole-study results and caveats: V- and J-gene trimming in TCR beta was tied to a missense DCLRE1C variant by an analysis performed later.

Concerning this clone itself: As yet, its antigen is unknown.

The CDR3 length is 15 residues. The germline V and J ends were trimmed by 5 bases and 5 bases, with 15 bases remaining between them. Germline V gene sequence: CDR1 LNHNV, CDR2 YYDKDF (reference sequence). Both 60 Vbeta primers and 13 Jbeta primers went into the PCR. Libraries were prepared by immunoSEQ multiplex PCR; TCRdb keeps only in-frame clonotypes and omits some of them. The sample contains fewer than 110,000 clones, over 70% of which appear only once. This rearrangement joins TRBV15 to TRBJ2-2, with D possibly TRBD1 on 5 matching bases. The clonotype was recovered from a man aged 45-65 years in good health and CMV-seropositive. The sequencing input was PBMCs. In DNA, the CDR3 is TGTGCCACCAGCCTTGGACAAGCCGATACCGGGGAGCTGTTTTTT. It codes for CATSLGQADTGELFF.